This T cell receptor (beta chain) was captured in a study of cytomegalovirus exposure and HLA in healthy donors. CDR3 length: 14 residues. V was trimmed by 1 base and J by 7 bases, leaving 13 bases between them. Germline CDR1 SEHNR, CDR2 FQNEAQ (reference sequence). PCR primers comprised 60 Vbeta and 13 Jbeta primers. Produced via immunoSEQ multiplex PCR; TCRdb's table is partial and in-frame only. The table has 150,000 to 200,000 clones, around 68% seen once. Study results and limitations: Common viral pathogens (according to a later analysis) appeared linked to several of the most significant clusters.

Comment on this clone: Antigen specificity is unknown.

This TCR came from a man aged 50 to 60 in good health and CMV-seronegative. The chain is built from TRBV7-9 and TRBJ1-1; the D gene is possibly TRBD1 (5 bases). The sequenced material came from PBMCs. The DNA for the CDR3 is TGTGCCAGCAGCTTAGTTAACTCGCAGGGTGAAGCTTTCTTT. It yields the protein CASSLVNSQGEAFF. Full variable domain (remainder filled in from reference TRBV7-9 and TRBJ1-1): DTGVSQNPRHKITKRGQNVTFRCDPISEHNRLYWYRQTLGQGPEFLTYFQNEAQLEKSRLLSDRFSAERPKGSFSTLEIQRTEQGDSAMYLCASSLVNSQGEAFFGQGTRLTVV.